The 30 T cell receptor beta chains given below trace back to one sample, sequenced in a study of blood T cell repertoires in COVID-19 (dated by TCRdb to the early 2020s). Libraries were made using the immunoSEQ multiplex PCR assay. In its TCRdb copy, this immuneACCESS table keeps in-frame sequences only and misses some clones. Where compared with another copy, unresolved V genes explain less than half of these, and the others have no known cause. Across this sample there are 200,000 or so clones, with 65% to 85% seen only once. Roughly 17% of the sample belongs to the ten largest clones. Sequenced input: peripheral blood. Receptors originate from a man in his sixties with active or convalescent COVID-19.

The chain carries TRBV7-2 and TRBJ1-3; 9 bases fit TRBD1. The CDR3 covers 15 residues. Germline V lookup: CDR1 SGHTA, CDR2 FQGNSA. V trimming: 2 bases; J trimming: 2 bases; junction bases outside the gene matches: 1. CDR3 loop: CASSLRTGAGNTIYF. DNA of the CDR3: TGTGCCAGCAGCTTAAGGACAGGGGCTGGAAACACCATATATTTT. The full variable domain, with the rest looked up from reference TRBV7-2 and TRBJ1-3, is GAGVSQSPSNKVTEKGKDVELRCDPISGHTALYWYRQSLGQGLEFLIYFQGNSAPDKSGLPSDRFSAERTGGSVSTLTIQRTQQEDSAVYLCASSLRTGAGNTIYFGEGSWLTVV.

V gene TRBV18 combines with J gene TRBJ2-3; D remains unclear. Germline loops: CDR1 KGHSH, CDR2 LQKENI. This CDR3 contains 17 residues. Trimming pared 0 bases from V and 4 bases from J, leaving 17 bases between. The CDR3 coding sequence is TGTGCCAGCTCACCACCGAAGTCCAGCGCCGACTCAGATACGCAGTATTTT. It translates to CASSPPKSSADSDTQYF.

This rearrangement joins TRBV2 to TRBJ2-1; 8 bases match TRBD2. V trimming: 8 bases; J trimming: 6 bases; junction bases outside the gene matches: 12. The CDR3 extends over 15 amino acids. Germline values: CDR1 SNHLY, CDR2 FYNNEI. CDR3 protein: CASRRGLGALNEQFF. DNA of the CDR3: TGTGCCAGCCGTAGGGGACTAGGGGCCCTCAATGAGCAGTTCTTC.

This sequence joins TRBV7-2 and TRBJ2-5; D is ambiguous. Trimming cost V 1 base and J 5 bases, with 8 bases left between them. This CDR3 is 13 amino acids long. Germline V gene sequence: CDR1 SGHTA, CDR2 FQGNSA. The CDR3 sequence: CASSLVRSETQYF. The DNA of the CDR3 is TGTGCCAGCAGCTTAGTAAGGAGCGAGACCCAGTACTTC. The complete variable domain, with remaining parts taken from reference TRBV7-2 and TRBJ2-5, reads GAGVSQSPSNKVTEKGKDVELRCDPISGHTALYWYRQSLGQGLEFLIYFQGNSAPDKSGLPSDRFSAERTGGSVSTLTIQRTQQEDSAVYLCASSLVRSETQYFGPGTRLLVL.

In this sample, this clone turned up once. This rearrangement joins TRBV3-1 (or the pseudogene TRBV3-2) to TRBJ2-1; 12 bases fit TRBD2. With V trimmed by 7 bases and J by 6 bases, 7 bases remained unmatched. There are 15 residues in the CDR3. CDR1 is LGHDT and CDR2 is YNNKEL in the germline V gene (reference sequence). CDR3 sequence reads: CASNPLAGGSNEQFF. The CDR3, as DNA: TGTGCCAGCAACCCACTAGCGGGAGGATCCAATGAGCAGTTCTTC.

The chain has TRBV5-1 and TRBJ2-3; 11 bases line up with TRBD1. The length of the CDR3 is 14 residues. The ends lost 4 bases at V and 3 bases at J; junction bases unmatched: 1. Germline V gene sequence: CDR1 SGHRS, CDR2 YFSETQ. The CDR3, as DNA: TGCGCCAGCAGCCGGGACAGGGGGACAGATACGCAGTATTTT. Protein product: CASSRDRGTDTQYF.

This clone was detected many times. The chain has TRBV24-1 and TRBJ2-1; 11 positions agree with TRBD1. The germline V gene encodes CDR1 KGHDR and CDR2 SFDVKD. J was trimmed by 9 bases and V by 0 bases; bases with no gene match: 3. The CDR3 extends over 15 amino acids. CDR3 sequence: CATSDLGQGAGEQFF. The CDR3 nucleotides read TGTGCCACCAGTGATTTGGGACAGGGGGCTGGTGAGCAGTTCTTC.

This chain uses TRBV10-3 with TRBJ1-1, with D possibly TRBD1 on 5 matching bases. The CDR3 consists of 15 residues. Germline lookup yields CDR1 ENHRY and CDR2 SYGVKD. This CDR3 is CAASPGFGGEAEAFF. The CDR3 nucleotides read TGTGCGGCATCACCGGGGTTCGGGGGTGAGGCGGAAGCTTTCTTT.

The chain joins TRBV13 to TRBJ2-2; TRBD2 agrees at 11 bases. This CDR3 has 16 amino acids. CDR1 PRHDT and CDR2 FYEKMQ come from the germline V gene (reference sequence). The J segment lost 1 base and the V segment lost 5 bases, leaving 3 bases of the junction unmatched. The CDR3 loop reads CASSLGLAVNTGELFF. CDR3 DNA: TGTGCCAGCAGCCTGGGACTAGCGGTGAACACCGGGGAGCTGTTTTTT. The complete variable domain, with remaining parts taken from reference TRBV13 and TRBJ2-2, reads AAGVIQSPRHLIKEKRETATLKCYPIPRHDTVYWYQQGPGQDPQFLISFYEKMQSDKGSIPDRFSAQQFSDYHSELNMSSLELGDSALYFCASSLGLAVNTGELFFGEGSRLTVL.

The chain combines TRBV20-1 with TRBJ2-5, with 8 nucleotides matching TRBD2. J was trimmed by 2 bases and V by 3 bases; bases with no gene match: 11. The germline V gene encodes CDR1 DFQATT and CDR2 SNEGSKA (reference sequence). The CDR3 loop spans 16 amino acids. This chain's CDR3 is CSASTSASGFQETQYF. CDR3 sequence (DNA): TGCAGTGCTAGTACAAGCGCTAGCGGGTTTCAAGAGACCCAGTACTTC.

The chain links TRBV19 to TRBJ1-5, with TRBD1 as a possible D gene (5 bases). The CDR3 is 14 residues long. Trimming removed 3 bases from V and 6 bases from J, with 12 bases in between. Germline V gene lookup returns CDR1 LNHDA and CDR2 SQIVND (reference sequence). The CDR3 sequence: CASSILQDTQPQHF. CDR3 DNA: TGTGCCAGTAGTATTCTACAGGACACTCAGCCCCAGCATTTT.

The V and J genes are TRBV28 and TRBJ2-5, with 7 bases identical to TRBD1. The germline V gene encodes CDR1 MDHEN and CDR2 SYDVKM. CDR3 length: 15 amino acids. The V and J ends lost 4 bases and 1 base, in that order; junction bases with no gene match: 6. The CDR3 DNA reads TGTGCCAGCAGTTCACTGACAGGGCTCCAAGAGACCCAGTACTTC. This sequence encodes CASSSLTGLQETQYF. Full variable domain (missing parts from reference TRBV28 and TRBJ2-5): DVKVTQSSRYLVKRTGEKVFLECVQDMDHENMFWYRQDPGLGLRLIYFSYDVKMKEKGDIPEGYSVSREKKERFSLILESASTNQTSMYLCASSSLTGLQETQYFGPGTRLLVL.

In DNA form, the CDR3 reads TGTGCCAGCAGTGAAGCCCTGGGACAGGCCCGTAACACTGAAGCTTTCTTT. Protein sequence: CASSEALGQARNTEAFF. V usage is TRBV2 and J usage is TRBJ1-1; 8 nucleotides align to TRBD1. V dropped 0 bases and J dropped 2; count of bases not matched to a gene: 8. Germline-derived CDR1 and CDR2 are SNHLY and FYNNEI. The CDR3 has 17 residues.

CDR3 sequence: CASSLGTSPGLEQFF. CDR3 DNA: TGTGCCAGCAGTTTAGGGACTAGTCCTGGGCTTGAGCAGTTCTTC. The chain has TRBV28 and TRBJ2-1; 8 bases align to TRBD2. CDR1 is MDHEN and CDR2 is SYDVKM in the germline V gene. The CDR3 runs to 15 residues. J gave up 9 bases and V 2 bases, and 9 bases lay outside the gene matches. Full variable domain (remainder filled in from reference TRBV28 and TRBJ2-1): DVKVTQSSRYLVKRTGEKVFLECVQDMDHENMFWYRQDPGLGLRLIYFSYDVKMKEKGDIPEGYSVSREKKERFSLILESASTNQTSMYLCASSLGTSPGLEQFFGPGTRLTVL.

As DNA, the CDR3 is TGTGCCAGCAGCCATACGAGGGGCACAGCCGGGGGGTATCAGCCCCAGCATTTT. Protein product: CASSHTRGTAGGYQPQHF. The chain carries TRBV21-1 and TRBJ1-5. TRBV21-1 is a documented pseudogene. This CDR3 is 18 amino acids long.

This clone was seen many times. The chain employs TRBV11-2 and TRBJ2-5; D perhaps matches TRBD1 (6 bases). This CDR3 is built from 15 residues. Per the germline V gene, CDR1 is SGHAT and CDR2 is FQNNGV. The germline V and J ends were trimmed by 7 bases and 5 bases, with 20 bases remaining between them. This CDR3 reads CASTRARGGLETQYF. CDR3 bases: TGTGCCAGCACCCGGGCTAGAGGGGGTCTGGAGACCCAGTACTTC.

The V gene is TRBV29-1, the J gene TRBJ2-7; possible D gene TRBD2, 6 bases. Germline lookup yields CDR1 SQVTM and CDR2 ANQGSEA. The V gene lost 7 bases and the J gene lost 3 bases, with 13 bases spanning the gap. This CDR3 region has 12 residues. The CDR3 nucleotides read TGCAGCGGGAGGGAGACCGTCTACGAGCAGTACTTC. It codes for CSGRETVYEQYF.

This rearrangement joins TRBV29-1 to TRBJ2-7; tentatively, D is TRBD2 (5 bases). V lost 2 bases and J lost 9, with 14 bases in between. CDR3 size: 12 residues. Germline-derived CDR1 and CDR2 are SQVTM and ANQGSEA. The CDR3 reads CSVEKKTGGQYF. The CDR3 DNA is TGCAGCGTTGAAAAAAAGACCGGAGGGCAGTACTTC.

This clone showed up just once. CDR3 DNA: TGTGCCAGCAGCTTCATAACAGGGGAGTACTTC. It encodes CASSFITGEYF. V and J are TRBV7-9 and TRBJ2-5, with 7 bases fitting TRBD1. V was pared by 3 bases and J by 12 bases, with 4 bases of the junction left unmatched. The germline gives CDR1 SEHNR, CDR2 FQNEAQ (reference sequence). This CDR3 region has 11 residues.

V is TRBV7-2 and J is TRBJ2-1, with 8 bases aligning to TRBD2. Germline CDR1 and CDR2: SGHTA and FQGNSA. The CDR3 extends over 13 amino acids. V dropped 5 bases and J dropped 8; count of bases not matched to a gene: 5. The DNA for the CDR3 is TGTGCCAGCAGCGCTCAAGCGGGGGATGAGCAGTTCTTC. Translating gives CASSAQAGDEQFF.

This chain uses TRBV13 with TRBJ2-5; TRBD2 agrees at 15 bases. The V and J ends lost 5 bases and 4 bases, in that order; junction bases with no gene match: 5. Germline assignment: CDR1 PRHDT and CDR2 FYEKMQ (reference sequence). The CDR3 loop spans 16 amino acids. CDR3 DNA: TGTGCCAGCAGCACACTGGGACTAGCGGGAGGAGAGACCCAGTACTTC. It encodes CASSTLGLAGGETQYF. The full variable domain, with the rest looked up from reference TRBV13 and TRBJ2-5, is AAGVIQSPRHLIKEKRETATLKCYPIPRHDTVYWYQQGPGQDPQFLISFYEKMQSDKGSIPDRFSAQQFSDYHSELNMSSLELGDSALYFCASSTLGLAGGETQYFGPGTRLLVL.

This rearrangement joins TRBV28 to TRBJ2-3; D gene unclear. Germline values: CDR1 MDHEN, CDR2 SYDVKM. There are 12 residues in the CDR3. Trimming took 5 bases from V and 6 from J, leaving 9 bases between them. The CDR3 region is CASSPEPDTQYF. CDR3 bases: TGTGCCAGCAGTCCCGAGCCGGATACGCAGTATTTT.

This rearrangement joins TRBV7-9 to TRBJ2-3; possibly TRBD2 for D (6 bases). With 6 bases removed from V and 4 bases from J, the gap between germline ends came to 8 bases. Germline V gene sequence: CDR1 SEHNR, CDR2 FQNEAQ (reference sequence). The CDR3 is made up of 12 amino acids. The CDR3 DNA sequence: TGTGCCAGCAGGGCGGGACCAGATACGCAGTATTTT. It encodes CASRAGPDTQYF.

The chain uses TRBV10-3 and TRBJ2-5, with 7 bases that match TRBD1. J gave up 2 bases and V 6 bases, and 3 bases lay outside the gene matches. The germline V gene has CDR1 ENHRY and CDR2 SYGVKD. The CDR3 is 13 residues long. CDR3 protein: CAIRGTAQETQYF. The CDR3 DNA is TGTGCCATCAGGGGGACAGCTCAAGAGACCCAGTACTTC.

The DNA of the CDR3 is TGTGCCAGCAGCCAAGACGAGAGACACTCGCAGTATTTT. This translates into CASSQDERHSQYF. V gene TRBV3-1 (or the pseudogene TRBV3-2) combines with J gene TRBJ2-3; no firm D call. V was pared by 0 bases and J by 10 bases, with 11 bases between. CDR3 length: 13 amino acids. The germline CDR1 and CDR2 sequences are LGHDT and YNNKEL (reference sequence).

This clone was seen a few times. The rearrangement links TRBV7-9 to TRBJ1-1; TRBD1 matches at 8 bases. CDR3 length: 17 amino acids. The V segment lost 4 bases and the J segment 0 bases; nucleotides outside the gene matches: 10. Germline V gene data show CDR1 as SEHNR and CDR2 as FQNEAQ (reference sequence). CDR3 bases: TGTGCCAGCAGCTCTGCTGGACAGGGCGATATGAACACTGAAGCTTTCTTT. It encodes CASSSAGQGDMNTEAFF.

This clone has only one observation. The chain links TRBV12-3 or TRBV12-4 to TRBJ1-2; no definite D call. Trimming left V 5 bases short and J 4 bases short, with 11 bases between. The CDR3 sequence is 13 residues long. The CDR3 nucleotides are TGTGCCAGCAGTGCTCGGAGGCTCTATGGCTACACCTTC. It is translated as CASSARRLYGYTF.

The chain uses TRBV5-1 and TRBJ2-1, with a weak D call TRBD2 (6 bases). There are 15 residues in the CDR3. CDR1 and CDR2 from the germline V gene are SGHRS and YFSETQ. Trimming stripped 0 bases from V and 8 bases from J, with 15 bases between. The CDR3 sequence: CASSLGEDWMDEQFF. CDR3 nucleotides: TGCGCCAGCAGCTTGGGGGAGGACTGGATGGATGAGCAGTTCTTC.

V gene TRBV12-3 or TRBV12-4 combines with J gene TRBJ1-2; D unclear. The CDR3 loop spans 12 amino acids. V was shortened by 7 bases and J by 3 bases, with 9 bases between the two germline ends. CDR3 protein: CASIYSDYGYTF. The CDR3 bases are TGTGCCAGCATCTATAGCGACTATGGCTACACCTTC.

V gene TRBV7-7 combines with J gene TRBJ2-1, with TRBD2 identical over 11 bases. CDR1 and CDR2 from the germline V gene are SSHAT and FNYEAQ (reference sequence). With 4 bases clipped from V and 6 bases from J, the junction kept 8 bases outside the gene matches. The length of the CDR3 is 16 residues. The DNA of the CDR3 is TGTGCCAGCAGCTCCCTCACTAGCGGGAGCGTCAATGAGCAGTTCTTC. Residues: CASSSLTSGSVNEQFF. The full variable domain, in which reference TRBV7-7 and TRBJ2-1 provide the parts outside the CDR3, is GAGVSQSPRYKVTKRGQDVTLRCDPISSHATLYWYQQALGQGPEFLTYFNYEAQPDKSGLPSDRFSAERPEGSISTLTIQRTEQRDSAMYRCASSSLTSGSVNEQFFGPGTRLTVL.